The 4 T cell receptor beta chains below come from one sample, sequenced in a study of response to subunit inactivated influenza vaccine. Each CDR3 protein gets one entry after TCRdb re-called the RT-PCR reads with MiXCR. The sample lists 500,000 to 600,000 distinct CDR3 sequences; approximately 10% were seen once. These data also featured in a second study, about T cells expressing NK-cell markers. Per that paper: It was by 5'RACE template switching with UMIs that TCR beta cDNA was made.

The sequences come from PBMCs from blood, collected on the day of vaccination. These receptors were obtained from a man between 45 and 60 years old who received an inactivated influenza vaccine.

V usage is TRBV12-3 or TRBV12-4 and J usage is TRBJ2-7, with 9 bases fitting TRBD2. V shed 3 bases and J 8 bases; nucleotides not matched to a gene: 8. The CDR3 is 14 residues long. The CDR3 bases are TGTGCCAGCAGTTTGGCGGGAGGGCCTCTGCAGCAGTACTTC. This encodes CASSLAGGPLQQYF.

This clonotype was seen only a few times. The chain employs TRBV6-1 and TRBJ2-3; 7 bases are a match to TRBD2. With V trimmed by 7 bases and J by 1 base, 5 bases remained unmatched. The germline V gene encodes CDR1 MNHNS and CDR2 SASEGT. The CDR3 loop spans 14 amino acids. The CDR3 spells CASNTGLGTDTQYF. DNA of the CDR3: TGTGCCAGCAACACAGGACTAGGCACAGATACGCAGTATTTT.

This chain links TRBV6-1 with TRBJ1-1, with 7 bases lining up with TRBD1. The CDR3 extends over 14 amino acids. V shed 5 bases, J shed 2 bases, and the junction held 5 bases outside the gene matches. From germline, CDR1 is MNHNS and CDR2 SASEGT. CDR3 DNA: TGTGCCAGCAGTCCCAGGGGGATAAACACTGAAGCTTTCTTT. Its translation: CASSPRGINTEAFF.

This rearrangement joins TRBV5-1 to TRBJ2-3, with 9 positions matching TRBD2. The CDR3 extends over 15 amino acids. The V segment lost 2 bases and the J segment 7 bases; nucleotides outside the gene matches: 8. CDR1 is SGHRS and CDR2 is YFSETQ in the germline V gene. In nucleotides, the CDR3 is TGCGCCAGCAGCTTCTTAGCGGGAGTAGGAAATACGCAGTATTTT. It codes for CASSFLAGVGNTQYF.